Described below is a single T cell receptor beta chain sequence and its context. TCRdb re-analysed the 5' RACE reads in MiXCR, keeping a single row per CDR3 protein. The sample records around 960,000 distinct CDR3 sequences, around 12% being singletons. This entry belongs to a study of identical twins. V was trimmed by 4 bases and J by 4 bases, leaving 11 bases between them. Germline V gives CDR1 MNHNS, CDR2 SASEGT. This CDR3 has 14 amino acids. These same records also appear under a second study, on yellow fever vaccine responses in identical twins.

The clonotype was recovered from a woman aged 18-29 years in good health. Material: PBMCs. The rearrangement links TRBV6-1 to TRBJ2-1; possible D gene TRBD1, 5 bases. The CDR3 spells CASSGATVYNEQFF. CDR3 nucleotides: TGTGCCAGCAGTGGGGCGACAGTTTACAATGAGCAGTTCTTC.